This T cell receptor (beta chain) comes out of a study of blood T cell repertoires in COVID-19. Study-wide context: Sites in the United States, Italy and Spain provided acute and convalescent COVID-19 samples. PBMCs, B-cell-depleted T cells, or T cells were the source of the cDNA or gDNA that made up the material.

The length of the CDR3 is 14 residues. In germline, CDR1 is MGHRA, CDR2 YSYEKL. Trimming stripped 6 bases from V and 0 bases from J, with 11 bases between. TCRdb keeps only in-frame clones here, not all; method: immunoSEQ multiplex PCR. The sample contains roughly 200,000 clones, more than 65% of which appear only once. Sequenced: peripheral blood. The receptor was isolated from a human donor in a cohort sampled during active COVID-19. The V and J genes are TRBV4-1 and TRBJ1-1, with D perhaps TRBD1 (6 bases). The CDR3 DNA follows: TGCGCCAGCAGACAGGGTTTGATGAACACTGAAGCTTTCTTT. Its translation: CASRQGLMNTEAFF.